This T cell receptor beta chain derives from a study of blood T cell repertoires in COVID-19. Overall study: Researchers got acute and convalescent COVID-19 samples from the United States, Italy and Spain.

Some clones are missing from TCRdb's copy, which holds only in-frame ones; the method was immunoSEQ multiplex PCR. The table records roughly 250,000 clones, 80% to 90% of them present only once. The TCR originated in a woman in her sixties or seventies with acute or convalescent COVID-19. The sequencing sample was made of peripheral blood.

The CDR3 DNA is TGTGCCAGTAATATGGGGACAGGGTTCTACGAGCAGTACTTC. Protein sequence: CASNMGTGFYEQYF. The V call is TRBV19, the J call TRBJ2-7; the match to TRBD1 covers 9 bases. V lost 7 bases and J lost 3; bases outside the gene matches: 7. CDR1 is LNHDA and CDR2 is SQIVND in the germline V gene (reference sequence). This CDR3 has 14 residues.